This is a list of T cell receptor beta chains from one sample in a study of T cell responses to AZD1222 COVID-19 vaccine. Data came from immunoSEQ multiplex PCR; TCRdb stores just in-frame clones and leaves some out. The profile shows 120,000 or so clones, more than 85% of them singletons. Sequences were derived from peripheral blood, sampled on day 0 of AZD1222 vaccination. All receptors come from an adult in good health. Each CDR3 is given with its conserved first and last residue. Each record gives: CDR3 DNA, CDR3 protein, J gene, V gene, clone size, D gene. D genes are given only for firm matches. Some rows have no size entry. The others give once, few or many, or a class for an expanded clone.

CDR3 DNA: TGTGCCAGCAGTCCCCTCATTCGGGAGTGGGAGACCCAGTACTTC
CDR3 protein: CASSPLIREWETQYF
J gene: TRBJ2-5
V gene: TRBV6-2/TRBV6-3
clone size: .
D gene: .

CDR3 DNA: TGTGCCAGTAGTATAGGCACAGAGTTTAATGAAAAACTGTTTTTT
CDR3 protein: CASSIGTEFNEKLFF
J gene: TRBJ1-4
V gene: TRBV19
clone size: .
D gene: .

CDR3 DNA: TGTGCCAGCAGTTACCAGAATTCCTATGGCTACACCTTC
CDR3 protein: CASSYQNSYGYTF
J gene: TRBJ1-2
V gene: TRBV12-3/TRBV12-4
clone size: .
D gene: .

CDR3 DNA: TGTGCCAGCAGCTTACGACAGGGGAGAGAAAAACTGTTTTTT
CDR3 protein: CASSLRQGREKLFF
J gene: TRBJ1-4
V gene: TRBV7-2
clone size: .
D gene: TRBD1

CDR3 DNA: TGCAGCGTTTGGGGGGATCAGCGGACCCAGTACTTC
CDR3 protein: CSVWGDQRTQYF
J gene: TRBJ2-5
V gene: TRBV29-1
clone size: .
D gene: .

CDR3 DNA: TGTGCCAGCAGCTTGCGGTCAGGGAAGGCCTACGAGCAGTACTTC
CDR3 protein: CASSLRSGKAYEQYF
J gene: TRBJ2-7
V gene: TRBV5-8
clone size: .
D gene: .

CDR3 DNA: TGTGCCAGCAGCCCAAAGGCGCACGTAGCGGGAAAAAGAAATGAGCAGTTCTTC
CDR3 protein: CASSPKAHVAGKRNEQFF
J gene: TRBJ2-1
V gene: TRBV7-2
clone size: .
D gene: TRBD2

CDR3 DNA: TGTGCCAGCAGCTTAGGGGCGGGGCGGAACACCGGGGAGCTGTTTTTT
CDR3 protein: CASSLGAGRNTGELFF
J gene: TRBJ2-2
V gene: TRBV11-3
clone size: .
D gene: .

CDR3 DNA: TGTGCCAGCAGTGACTCGCACAGGGGGACAGATACGCAGTATTTT
CDR3 protein: CASSDSHRGTDTQYF
J gene: TRBJ2-3
V gene: TRBV6-4
clone size: .
D gene: TRBD1

CDR3 DNA: TGTGCCACCAGCACGGCCACACTGCGCAATCAGCCCCAGCATTTT
CDR3 protein: CATSTATLRNQPQHF
J gene: TRBJ1-5
V gene: TRBV15
clone size: .
D gene: .

CDR3 DNA: TGTGCTAGTGGTTCCTTTGTCAGGCGACGCTCCTACAATGAGCAGTTCTTC
CDR3 protein: CASGSFVRRRSYNEQFF
J gene: TRBJ2-1
V gene: TRBV12-5
clone size: .
D gene: .

CDR3 DNA: TGTGCCACCAGTGATTTGCAGACTCACAAACGCGGGTGTTACAATGAGCAGTTCTTC
CDR3 protein: CATSDLQTHKRGCYNEQFF
J gene: TRBJ2-1
V gene: TRBV24-1
clone size: .
D gene: .

CDR3 DNA: TGTGCCAGCAGCTTGTCTAAACAGGTTACTGCCCTCCACTTT
CDR3 protein: CASSLSKQVTALHF
J gene: TRBJ1-6
V gene: TRBV7-2
clone size: .
D gene: .

CDR3 DNA: TGCAGCGTTGAAGTACAGGCTCGAAATCCTGATGAGCAGTTCTTC
CDR3 protein: CSVEVQARNPDEQFF
J gene: TRBJ2-1
V gene: TRBV29-1
clone size: .
D gene: .

CDR3 DNA: TGTGCCAGCAGTTACGGCGTTCGGGGGTCGGAGCATTTT
CDR3 protein: CASSYGVRGSEHF
J gene: TRBJ1-5
V gene: TRBV6-2/TRBV6-3
clone size: .
D gene: .

CDR3 DNA: TGTGCCAGCAGCTTAGAGGGCGGGTATTACGAGCAGTACTTC
CDR3 protein: CASSLEGGYYEQYF
J gene: TRBJ2-7
V gene: TRBV7-9
clone size: .
D gene: .

CDR3 DNA: TGTGCCAGTAGATCGGGGGGGCTGAACACTGAAGCTTTCTTT
CDR3 protein: CASRSGGLNTEAFF
J gene: TRBJ1-1
V gene: TRBV19
clone size: .
D gene: .

CDR3 DNA: TGCAGCGTTGCCCAGTTGACGACCTACGAGCAGTACTTC
CDR3 protein: CSVAQLTTYEQYF
J gene: TRBJ2-7
V gene: TRBV29-1
clone size: .
D gene: .

CDR3 DNA: TGTGCTAGTGACTCGCCCACAGGGCTCGGAAACACCATATATTTT
CDR3 protein: CASDSPTGLGNTIYF
J gene: TRBJ1-3
V gene: TRBV12-5
clone size: .
D gene: .

CDR3 DNA: TGCGCCAGCAGTGAGCCGGGACGGATTTATAATTCACCCCTCCACTTT
CDR3 protein: CASSEPGRIYNSPLHF
J gene: TRBJ1-6
V gene: TRBV10-1
clone size: .
D gene: .

CDR3 DNA: TGTGCCAGCAGTCCTAAGACAGGGGAGGACACTGAAGCTTTCTTT
CDR3 protein: CASSPKTGEDTEAFF
J gene: TRBJ1-1
V gene: TRBV6-6
clone size: .
D gene: TRBD1

CDR3 DNA: TGTGCCAGCTCACCACCGGACAGCTATGGCTACACCTTC
CDR3 protein: CASSPPDSYGYTF
J gene: TRBJ1-2
V gene: TRBV18
clone size: .
D gene: .

CDR3 DNA: TGTGCCACCAGCACCAGGTTAATAGATACGCAGTATTTT
CDR3 protein: CATSTRLIDTQYF
J gene: TRBJ2-3
V gene: TRBV15
clone size: .
D gene: .

CDR3 DNA: TGTGCCAGCAGCCAAGGGCGGGAGCACCGCTTC
CDR3 protein: CASSQGREHRF
J gene: TRBJ2-7
V gene: TRBV3-1/TRBV3-2
clone size: .
D gene: TRBD2

CDR3 DNA: TGTGCCAGCAGCTCCATACAGGACTATGGCTACACCTTC
CDR3 protein: CASSSIQDYGYTF
J gene: TRBJ1-2
V gene: TRBV5-4
clone size: .
D gene: .

CDR3 DNA: TGTGCCAGCTCACCACCAGGGGAGCTAGGGCCAACTAATGAAAAACTGTTTTTT
CDR3 protein: CASSPPGELGPTNEKLFF
J gene: TRBJ1-4
V gene: TRBV18
clone size: .
D gene: .

CDR3 DNA: TGTGCCAGCAGCTTACTGAGCGGCGCCTACGAGCAGTACTTC
CDR3 protein: CASSLLSGAYEQYF
J gene: TRBJ2-7
V gene: TRBV11-3
clone size: .
D gene: .

CDR3 DNA: TGTGCCAGCAGCGTACAGCAGGGACTCTATGGCTACACCTTC
CDR3 protein: CASSVQQGLYGYTF
J gene: TRBJ1-2
V gene: TRBV9
clone size: .
D gene: .

CDR3 DNA: TGTGCCAGCAGCTATATACCGGTATTGGGGACCGGGGAGCTGTTTTTT
CDR3 protein: CASSYIPVLGTGELFF
J gene: TRBJ2-2
V gene: TRBV5-8
clone size: once
D gene: .

CDR3 DNA: TGTGCCAGCAGCTTAGACATGTTCTCCTACGAGCAGTACTTC
CDR3 protein: CASSLDMFSYEQYF
J gene: TRBJ2-7
V gene: TRBV7-9
clone size: .
D gene: .

CDR3 DNA: TGTGCCAGTAGTATATTCCACGGAGGGGCTGAAGCTTTCTTT
CDR3 protein: CASSIFHGGAEAFF
J gene: TRBJ1-1
V gene: TRBV19
clone size: .
D gene: .

CDR3 DNA: TGTGCCAGCAGCGGTCCGGGACAGGGGTTTTCCGGGGAGCTGTTTTTT
CDR3 protein: CASSGPGQGFSGELFF
J gene: TRBJ2-2
V gene: TRBV5-6
clone size: .
D gene: TRBD1

CDR3 DNA: TGTGCCAGCACCAGGGGGCCAGTCCCTTATCTGAACTATGGCTACACCTTC
CDR3 protein: CASTRGPVPYLNYGYTF
J gene: TRBJ1-2
V gene: TRBV2
clone size: .
D gene: TRBD1

CDR3 DNA: TGCGCCAGCAGCTTGGACAGGGTTGGGGGCACCGGGGAGCTGTTTTTT
CDR3 protein: CASSLDRVGGTGELFF
J gene: TRBJ2-2
V gene: TRBV5-1
clone size: .
D gene: .

CDR3 DNA: TGCGCCAGCAGCCTTCTAGCGCTCAACACCGGGGAGCTGTTTTTT
CDR3 protein: CASSLLALNTGELFF
J gene: TRBJ2-2
V gene: TRBV4-3
clone size: .
D gene: .

CDR3 DNA: TGTGCCAGCAGCCCTAGGGCTAGCGGGCAGTACAATGAGCAGTTCTTC
CDR3 protein: CASSPRASGQYNEQFF
J gene: TRBJ2-1
V gene: TRBV9
clone size: once
D gene: TRBD2

CDR3 DNA: TGTGCCAGCAGTGAATGGGGGAGTGGGCTGGGGGAGCAGTACTTC
CDR3 protein: CASSEWGSGLGEQYF
J gene: TRBJ2-7
V gene: TRBV6-1
clone size: .
D gene: .

CDR3 DNA: TGTGCCAGCAGTTCGGAGGGAGGGACTAGCGGAGATACGCAGTATTTT
CDR3 protein: CASSSEGGTSGDTQYF
J gene: TRBJ2-3
V gene: TRBV4-2
clone size: .
D gene: TRBD2

CDR3 DNA: TGTGCCAGCAGCTTAGGTCCCCCCAGGGTTCCTAGCCGCTACAATGAGCAGTTCTTC
CDR3 protein: CASSLGPPRVPSRYNEQFF
J gene: TRBJ2-1
V gene: TRBV7-3
clone size: .
D gene: .

CDR3 DNA: TGTGCCAGCAGCGAACGATCAGACAGGTCTGGACGGGAGACCCAGTACTTC
CDR3 protein: CASSERSDRSGRETQYF
J gene: TRBJ2-5
V gene: TRBV7-4
clone size: .
D gene: .

CDR3 DNA: TGCAGTGCTAGTAAGGGGGCAGCAACTAATGAAAAACTGTTTTTT
CDR3 protein: CSASKGAATNEKLFF
J gene: TRBJ1-4
V gene: TRBV20-1
clone size: .
D gene: TRBD1

CDR3 DNA: TGTGCCAGCAGTTTTGGGGAAAAACTGTTTTTT
CDR3 protein: CASSFGEKLFF
J gene: TRBJ1-4
V gene: TRBV12-3/TRBV12-4
clone size: .
D gene: .

CDR3 DNA: TGTGCCAGCAGGTATTACAATGAGCAGTTCTTC
CDR3 protein: CASRYYNEQFF
J gene: TRBJ2-1
V gene: TRBV5-8
clone size: .
D gene: .

CDR3 DNA: TGTGCCAGCAGCTTAGGCGATAAGGGGACTGAAGCTTTCTTT
CDR3 protein: CASSLGDKGTEAFF
J gene: TRBJ1-1
V gene: TRBV7-2
clone size: .
D gene: .

CDR3 DNA: TGTGCCAGCTCACAGACAGGGGCGCAGGTGTACGAAGCTTTCTTT
CDR3 protein: CASSQTGAQVYEAFF
J gene: TRBJ1-1
V gene: TRBV18
clone size: .
D gene: TRBD1

CDR3 DNA: TGTGCCAGCAGCGGCACAGGGCAAGAGACCCAGTACTTC
CDR3 protein: CASSGTGQETQYF
J gene: TRBJ2-5
V gene: TRBV28
clone size: .
D gene: .

CDR3 DNA: TGTGCCAGCAGTGTAAGGCGGGTTCCCTACGAGCAGTACTTC
CDR3 protein: CASSVRRVPYEQYF
J gene: TRBJ2-7
V gene: TRBV25-1
clone size: .
D gene: .

CDR3 DNA: TGTGCCAGCAGCTGGGCGGGCAGGAGAAGCACTGAAGCTTTCTTT
CDR3 protein: CASSWAGRRSTEAFF
J gene: TRBJ1-1
V gene: TRBV5-4
clone size: .
D gene: .

CDR3 DNA: TGTGCCAGCAGCTTGACAGTCTATGGCTACACCTTC
CDR3 protein: CASSLTVYGYTF
J gene: TRBJ1-2
V gene: TRBV5-6
clone size: .
D gene: .

CDR3 DNA: TGTGCCAGCAGTTTGGGGACAGCATCCTACGAGCAGTACTTC
CDR3 protein: CASSLGTASYEQYF
J gene: TRBJ2-7
V gene: TRBV27
clone size: .
D gene: TRBD1

CDR3 DNA: TGTGCCAGCAGCCCCGGGACAGGGGTCAATCAGCCCCAGCATTTT
CDR3 protein: CASSPGTGVNQPQHF
J gene: TRBJ1-5
V gene: TRBV5-5
clone size: .
D gene: TRBD1

CDR3 DNA: TGTGCCATCAGTGAGTTGGTGACAGGGGATGGCTACACCTTC
CDR3 protein: CAISELVTGDGYTF
J gene: TRBJ1-2
V gene: TRBV10-3
clone size: .
D gene: TRBD1

CDR3 DNA: TGTGCCAGCAGTGAAGCGATCACTGGCTATGGCTACACCTTC
CDR3 protein: CASSEAITGYGYTF
J gene: TRBJ1-2
V gene: TRBV6-1
clone size: .
D gene: .

CDR3 DNA: TGTGCCAGCAGCCTCCGGGACCGTACTAACTATGGCTACACCTTC
CDR3 protein: CASSLRDRTNYGYTF
J gene: TRBJ1-2
V gene: TRBV5-4
clone size: .
D gene: .

CDR3 DNA: TGTGCCAGCAGTTACTTGGGCTCCACATCGGTCCACGAGCAGTACTTC
CDR3 protein: CASSYLGSTSVHEQYF
J gene: TRBJ2-7
V gene: TRBV6-5
clone size: .
D gene: .

CDR3 DNA: TGTGCCAGCAGCTTGGACCCTTACCGCGTCAGGGCCCCCTCTATGGCTAACACCTTC
CDR3 protein: CASSLDPYRVRAPSMANTF
J gene: TRBJ1-2
V gene: TRBV5-4
clone size: few
D gene: .

CDR3 DNA: TGTGCCAGCAGTGAAAATCGGGTAGAACAGCCCCAGCATTTT
CDR3 protein: CASSENRVEQPQHF
J gene: TRBJ1-5
V gene: TRBV6-1
clone size: .
D gene: .

CDR3 DNA: TGTGCCAGCAGCGTAGCCTCGTCCTCCTACGAGCAGTACTTC
CDR3 protein: CASSVASSSYEQYF
J gene: TRBJ2-7
V gene: TRBV9
clone size: .
D gene: .